This T cell receptor beta chain was obtained from a study of shared clonotypes between healthy human individuals. Findings and caveats of the study: Between four donors, naive CD4 clonotypes were shared at a level of around 5.1%.

Germline lookup yields CDR1 LGHNT and CDR2 FRNRAP. V was clipped by 5 bases and J by 5 bases, with 28 bases between them. This CDR3 spans 19 amino acids. A note on this clone: Its target is not known.

Measured with immunoSEQ multiplex PCR; TCRdb has only the in-frame clones, and not every one. The table shows roughly 680,000 clones, with 72% occurring only once. The TCR originated in a woman aged 25-40 years in good health. This chain connects TRBV12-5 to TRBJ2-1; D may be TRBD2 (7 bases). Sequencing was done on a sample of memory CD4+ T cells sorted from blood. The subset denotes: CD45RA-negative fraction. CDR3 nucleotide sequence: TGTGCTAGTGGTCCGCCTGAGGGAAGGGGGAGGGCCCGCGACAATGAGCAGTTCTTC. Translation: CASGPPEGRGRARDNEQFF.